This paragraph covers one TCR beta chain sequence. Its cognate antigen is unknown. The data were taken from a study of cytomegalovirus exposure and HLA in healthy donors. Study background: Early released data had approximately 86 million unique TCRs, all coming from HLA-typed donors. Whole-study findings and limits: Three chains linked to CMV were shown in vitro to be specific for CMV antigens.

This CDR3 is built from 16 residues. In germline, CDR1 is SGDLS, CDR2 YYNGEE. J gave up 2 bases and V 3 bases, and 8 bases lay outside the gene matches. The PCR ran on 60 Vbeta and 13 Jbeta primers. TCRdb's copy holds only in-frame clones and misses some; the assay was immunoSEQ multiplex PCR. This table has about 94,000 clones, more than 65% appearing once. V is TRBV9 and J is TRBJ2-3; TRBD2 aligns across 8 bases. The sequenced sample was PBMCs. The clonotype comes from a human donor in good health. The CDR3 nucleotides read TGTGCCAGCAGCGGGGGGGTAGCGGGGACCACAGATACGCAGTATTTT. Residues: CASSGGVAGTTDTQYF. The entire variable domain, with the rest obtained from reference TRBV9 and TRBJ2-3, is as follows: DSGVTQTPKHLITATGQRVTLRCSPRSGDLSVYWYQQSLDQGLQFLIQYYNGEERAKGNILERFSAQQFPDLHSELNLSSLELGDSALYFCASSGGVAGTTDTQYFGPGTRLTVL.